This paragraph covers one T cell receptor beta chain sequence. Its antigen remains unidentified. The sample belongs to a study of regulatory T cells in long-lasting Graves disease. Study-level results: The TCR repertoire of persistent Graves' patients was less diverse than that of newly diagnosed ones. Thyroid tissue went unexamined; only peripheral blood was analyzed. Patients with persistent disease showed a bias toward TRBV28, TRBJ1-2 and TRBJ2-5.

Time point in this sample: persistent/refractory GD, antithyroid drugs over 5 years with positive TRAb. From RNA extracted from PBMCs, the TCR library was made. Patients of an endocrinology department in Xi'an, China, were included. CDR3 regions were amplified by Arm-PCR using iRepertoire HTBI primers to build TCR beta libraries. TCRdb passed the multiplex PCR reads through MiXCR, listing each CDR3 protein once. The table includes 300,000 to 500,000 distinct CDR3 sequences, less than 25% detected once. V shed 6 bases and J 9 bases; nucleotides not matched to a gene: 12. Germline V CDR1 and CDR2: MNHEY, SVGEGT. This CDR3 contains 16 residues.

This receptor was identified in a female donor with Graves disease. The sample here was peripheral blood mononuclear cells (PBMCs), taken when the disease was refractory, from a patient treated with antithyroid drugs. J is TRBJ1-6 and V is TRBV6-2 or TRBV6-3, with 9 positions matching TRBD1. The CDR3 here is CASRAGTGSIGSPLHF. CDR3 in DNA: TGTGCCAGCAGAGCCGGGACAGGGAGTATCGGTTCACCCCTCCACTTT.